The 28 T cell receptor beta chains in this list originate from one sample, sequenced in a study of T cells in Graves' hyperthyroidism and ophthalmopathy. From RNA transcripts, TCR beta CDR3 regions were amplified. RT-PCR in the first round (using the HTBI primer set) targeted the TCR CDR3. TCRdb reanalysed the multiplex PCR reads using MiXCR and keeps one entry per CDR3 protein. The sample includes fewer than 500,000 distinct CDR3 sequences, roughly 15% of them seen just once. The sequenced sample was blood. These TCRs come from a woman in her 30s with Graves' ophthalmopathy.

This clonotype was seen at least ten times. The chain carries TRBV11-2 and TRBJ2-2; D call uncertain. The germline V gene has CDR1 SGHAT and CDR2 FQNNGV. V lost 4 bases and J lost 6, with 9 bases in between. This CDR3 has 13 residues. CDR3 amino acids: CASSYRTSGELFF. CDR3 nucleotides: TGTGCCAGCAGCTACCGGACGTCCGGGGAGCTGTTTTTT.

This clonotype came up a few times. The CDR3 region is CASSSARTGRAKLFF. The CDR3 DNA is TGTGCCAGCAGCTCAGCAAGGACAGGGCGGGCAAAACTGTTTTTT. The rearrangement uses TRBV7-9 and TRBJ1-4; 8 bases match TRBD1. The CDR3 has 15 amino acids. J gave up 10 bases and V 4 bases, and 11 bases lay outside the gene matches. Looked up from germline, CDR1 is SEHNR and CDR2 is FQNEAQ (reference sequence).

This clonotype was found many times. CDR3 bases: TGCAGTGCCAAGGGTCAACTAGGCCTCTCCTACGAGCAGTACTTC. Residues: CSAKGQLGLSYEQYF. The gene calls are TRBV20-1 and TRBJ2-7; possibly TRBD2 for D (5 bases). CDR1 is DFQATT and CDR2 is SNEGSKA in the germline V gene (reference sequence). The CDR3 has 15 amino acids. The V and J ends lost 6 bases and 0 bases respectively, with 18 bases between them.

This clonotype was seen repeatedly, ten times or more. The gene calls are TRBV18 and TRBJ1-5, with a weak D call TRBD1 (5 bases). This CDR3 is built from 14 residues. Germline CDR1 is KGHSH and CDR2 is LQKENI. Between the trimmed V and J ends, which lost 5 bases and 5 bases, there was a span of 13 bases. The CDR3 sequence: CASSSRDGDQPQHF. CDR3 nucleotides: TGTGCCAGCTCATCCCGGGACGGTGATCAGCCCCAGCATTTT. Filled out from reference TRBV18 and TRBJ1-5, the complete variable domain reads NAGVMQNPRHLVRRRGQEARLRCSPMKGHSHVYWYRQLPEEGLKFMVYLQKENIIDESGMPKERFSAEFPKEGPSILRIQQVVRGDSAAYFCASSSRDGDQPQHFGDGTRLSIL.

CDR3 protein: CASSSGRAYEQYF. The CDR3, as DNA: TGTGCCAGCAGTAGCGGGAGGGCCTACGAGCAGTACTTC. The chain carries TRBV2 and TRBJ2-7; 10 bases fit TRBD2. This CDR3 contains 13 residues. Germline CDR1 is SNHLY and CDR2 is FYNNEI. The ends lost 5 bases at V and 2 bases at J; junction bases unmatched: 0.

In its sample, this clonotype was seen a few times. The chain has TRBV20-1 and TRBJ2-7; D unclear. Trimming pared 3 bases from V and 5 bases from J, leaving 17 bases between. Germline V CDR1 and CDR2: DFQATT, SNEGSKA (reference sequence). This CDR3 has 14 amino acids. The CDR3 DNA sequence: TGCAGTGCTAGTTTAAGGGTTCTTCTTCACGAGCAGTACTTC. As protein: CSASLRVLLHEQYF.

This clonotype appeared many times. V usage is TRBV7-9 and J usage is TRBJ2-3; TRBD2 matches 10 bases. This CDR3 is built from 16 residues. After removal of 2 bases from V and 7 bases from J, the junction contained 9 bases not matched to a gene. The V gene's germline CDR1 is SEHNR and CDR2 FQNEAQ (reference sequence). The CDR3 spells CASSLFTFTSGNTQYF. The CDR3 DNA follows: TGTGCCAGCAGCTTATTCACATTTACTAGCGGGAATACGCAGTATTTT.

Many counts were recorded for this clonotype. The chain is built from TRBV27 and TRBJ2-1; 7 bases line up with TRBD1. This CDR3 has 15 residues. In germline, CDR1 is MNHEY, CDR2 SMNVEV (reference sequence). V shed 5 bases and J 2 bases; nucleotides not matched to a gene: 6. The CDR3 DNA reads TGTGCCAGCAGTCGAACAGGGGCCACCTACAATGAGCAGTTCTTC. Translation gives CASSRTGATYNEQFF.

This clonotype was counted ten times or more. The rearrangement links TRBV28 to TRBJ2-1; TRBD2 might be the D (6 bases). This CDR3 has 15 residues. CDR1 MDHEN and CDR2 SYDVKM come from the germline V gene. Trimming removed 2 bases from V and 6 bases from J, with 14 bases in between. This CDR3 is CASSLRLVVGNEQFF. In DNA form, the CDR3 reads TGTGCCAGCAGTTTAAGACTAGTGGTCGGCAATGAGCAGTTCTTC. Full variable domain (missing parts from reference TRBV28 and TRBJ2-1): DVKVTQSSRYLVKRTGEKVFLECVQDMDHENMFWYRQDPGLGLRLIYFSYDVKMKEKGDIPEGYSVSREKKERFSLILESASTNQTSMYLCASSLRLVVGNEQFFGPGTRLTVL.

J is TRBJ1-4 and V is TRBV5-1; D is perhaps TRBD1 (5 bases). Germline CDR1 and CDR2: SGHRS and YFSETQ. V lost 3 bases and J lost 3, with 15 bases in between. CDR3 length equals 16 residues. In DNA, the CDR3 is TGCGCCAGCAGCTCGAATAGGGGCCCGCCTAATGAAAAACTGTTTTTT. It is translated as CASSSNRGPPNEKLFF.

This clonotype was counted many times. V gene TRBV30 combines with J gene TRBJ1-2; 8 bases map to TRBD1. The V and J ends lost 5 bases and 3 bases, in that order; junction bases with no gene match: 5. Germline-derived CDR1 and CDR2 are GTSNPN and SVGIG (reference sequence). This CDR3 region has 13 residues. CDR3 sequence: CAWDDRGHYGYTF. The CDR3 nucleotides are TGTGCCTGGGACGACAGGGGACACTATGGCTACACCTTC.

A word on this clonotype: Mismatch with germline at one junction end may stem from a read error. The chain is built from TRBV9 and TRBJ1-2, with TRBD1 as a possible D gene (5 bases). The germline V gene has CDR1 SGDLS and CDR2 YYNGEE. There are 10 residues in the CDR3. CDR3 residues: CASGGAGWAF. CDR3 DNA: TGTGCCAGCGGAGGCGCAGGGTGGGCCTTC.

Comments on this clonotype: The junction shows a germline mismatch at one end, possibly a read error. This chain links TRBV20-1 with TRBJ2-7; tentative D call: TRBD2 (6 bases). The CDR3 sequence is 12 residues long. CDR1 and CDR2 from the germline V gene are DFQATT and SNEGSKA (reference sequence). In nucleotides, the CDR3 is TGCAGTGCTAGGACTAGTAAAGTTAGCGGTAGCTTC. This translates into CSARTSKVSGSF.

This clonotype was found many times. J is TRBJ1-1 and V is TRBV2; a weak D match, TRBD1 (6 bases). Germline CDR1 reads SNHLY; CDR2 reads FYNNEI. Trimming took off 6 bases at V and 6 bases at J, with 11 bases between the two ends. This CDR3 has 12 residues. CDR3 nucleotide sequence: TGTGCCAGCAGCGTACAGGGTCCTGAAGCTTTCTTT. This encodes CASSVQGPEAFF.

This clonotype was seen repeatedly, ten times or more. The J gene is TRBJ2-1, the V gene TRBV5-1; 8 positions match TRBD1. V shed 7 bases and J 5 bases; nucleotides not matched to a gene: 8. The CDR3 has 14 amino acids. Germline V CDR1 and CDR2: SGHRS, YFSETQ. The CDR3 DNA is TGCGCCAGCGGGCTTGGACAGGGTAACAATGAGCAGTTCTTC. It specifies CASGLGQGNNEQFF.

This clonotype was seen many times. The chain couples TRBV5-1 to TRBJ2-3; TRBD2 might be the D (6 bases). V was clipped by 7 bases and J by 8 bases, with 20 bases between them. Germline V lookup: CDR1 SGHRS, CDR2 YFSETQ. The CDR3 has 14 amino acids. CDR3 sequence reads: CASAPGLQQFTQYF. The CDR3 nucleotides are TGCGCCAGCGCGCCCGGACTACAGCAGTTTACGCAGTATTTT. The entire variable domain, with the rest obtained from reference TRBV5-1 and TRBJ2-3, is as follows: KAGVTQTPRYLIKTRGQQVTLSCSPISGHRSVSWYQQTPGQGLQFLFEYFSETQRNKGNFPGRFSGRQFSNSRSEMNVSTLELGDSALYLCASAPGLQQFTQYFGPGTRLTVL.

This clonotype was picked up many times. This chain connects TRBV20-1 to TRBJ2-1; 8 positions match TRBD2. With V trimmed by 0 bases and J by 0 bases, 19 bases remained unmatched. The CDR3 is 21 residues long. Germline loops: CDR1 DFQATT, CDR2 SNEGSKA (reference sequence). The CDR3 sequence is CSARDGTHRRGAVSSYNEQFF. The CDR3 DNA reads TGCAGTGCTAGAGATGGGACCCATAGGCGGGGGGCCGTCAGCTCCTACAATGAGCAGTTCTTC.

This clonotype was seen repeatedly, ten times or more. The CDR3 is CASRRTDEKLFF. The CDR3 DNA reads as TGTGCCAGCAGGCGGACAGATGAAAAACTGTTTTTT. This chain links TRBV12-3 or TRBV12-4 with TRBJ1-4, with D possibly TRBD1 on 6 matching bases. This CDR3 contains 12 residues. Trimming stripped 6 bases from V and 6 bases from J, with 8 bases between.

The chain carries TRBV5-1 and TRBJ2-1, with TRBD2 identical over 13 bases. Germline lookup yields CDR1 SGHRS and CDR2 YFSETQ. Germline trimming cut 0 bases from V and 8 bases from J; bases unmatched to any gene: 8. The CDR3 is made up of 17 amino acids. The CDR3, as DNA: TGCGCCAGCAGCTTGGCCGAACTAGCGGGGGGGCCCTATGAGCAGTTCTTC. This codes for CASSLAELAGGPYEQFF.

This chain uses TRBV20-1 with TRBJ2-1, with 8 bases lining up with TRBD2. The germline V gene has CDR1 DFQATT and CDR2 SNEGSKA (reference sequence). This CDR3 has 17 amino acids. With 0 bases clipped from V and 4 bases from J, the junction kept 11 bases outside the gene matches. The CDR3 is CSARDSRGGGMYNEQFF. CDR3 DNA sequence: TGCAGTGCTAGAGATAGCCGGGGGGGGGGCATGTACAATGAGCAGTTCTTC.

This clonotype showed up many times. V is TRBV6-1 and J is TRBJ1-5; TRBD1 might be the D (6 bases). V lost 6 bases and J 2 bases, leaving 17 bases between the germline ends. CDR1 and CDR2 from the germline V gene are MNHNS and SASEGT. The CDR3 runs to 16 residues. For the CDR3, the DNA is TGTGCCAGCAGCTTTATAGGGGGGTATGGCAATCAGCCCCAGCATTTT. Its translation is CASSFIGGYGNQPQHF.

This clonotype was seen at least ten times. The genes are TRBV3-1 and TRBJ2-3; TRBD2 agrees at 8 bases. Germline-derived CDR1 and CDR2 are LGHDT and YNNKEL (reference sequence). After removal of 4 bases from V and 6 bases from J, the junction contained 18 bases not matched to a gene. The CDR3 is 18 residues long. The CDR3 DNA sequence: TGTGCCAGCAGCCGAGGACTAGCCTTCGGTGCTAGTCGCGATACGCAGTATTTT. Its protein product is CASSRGLAFGASRDTQYF.

This clonotype came up many times. The chain is built from TRBV7-2 and TRBJ2-1; perhaps D is TRBD1 or TRBD2 (6 bases each). Germline values: CDR1 SGHTA, CDR2 FQGNSA. Trimming took off 0 bases at V and 5 bases at J, with 17 bases between the two ends. CDR3 length equals 17 residues. CDR3 in amino acids: CASSLAGPGAVDNEQFF. The CDR3, as DNA: TGTGCCAGCAGCTTAGCGGGTCCGGGGGCGGTTGACAATGAGCAGTTCTTC.

For the CDR3, the DNA is TGCAGCGTTGAAAGGGGGGACTATGGCTACACCTTC. The encoded protein is CSVERGDYGYTF. This chain links TRBV29-1 with TRBJ1-2; D may be TRBD1 (6 bases). V dropped 2 bases and J dropped 3 bases, with 7 bases sitting between them. CDR3 length: 12 amino acids. Germline V CDR1 and CDR2: SQVTM, ANQGSEA.

This clonotype was recorded at least ten times. The chain employs TRBV28 and TRBJ2-5, with TRBD1 matching over 9 bases. Germline V gene sequence: CDR1 MDHEN, CDR2 SYDVKM. The CDR3 has 16 residues. Losses at the gene ends were 6 bases for V and 0 bases for J; bases not matched to a gene: 8. The DNA of the CDR3 is TGTGCCAGCAGGAACCAGGACAGGGGAAACCAAGAGACCCAGTACTTC. This translates into CASRNQDRGNQETQYF.

This clonotype has at least ten counts. This chain links TRBV30 with TRBJ2-5, with 10 bases fitting TRBD1. In germline, CDR1 is GTSNPN, CDR2 SVGIG (reference sequence). The J segment lost 5 bases and the V segment lost 3 bases, leaving 9 bases of the junction unmatched. The CDR3 covers 15 residues. As DNA, the CDR3 is TGTGCCTGGAGACCGGGACAGGGGTTAAGGGAGACCCAGTACTTC. Encoded protein: CAWRPGQGLRETQYF.

There are many counts of this clonotype. This chain links TRBV7-9 with TRBJ2-7, with D perhaps TRBD1 (6 bases). Trimming took off 5 bases at V and 2 bases at J, with 13 bases between the two ends. The CDR3 has 14 residues. Germline V lookup: CDR1 SEHNR, CDR2 FQNEAQ (reference sequence). This CDR3 is CASSGRDNPYEQYF. CDR3 DNA sequence: TGTGCCAGCAGCGGACGGGACAACCCCTACGAGCAGTACTTC.

This clonotype was picked up one time. The chain uses TRBV10-3 and TRBJ1-6; 12 positions match TRBD1. V shed 1 base, J shed 10 bases, and the junction held 5 bases outside the gene matches. Germline CDR1 ENHRY, CDR2 SYGVKD. CDR3 length: 16 amino acids. Here the CDR3 DNA reads TGTGCCATCAGTGAGTTCCGGGACAGGGGGCGATCACCCCTCCACTTT. Translating it yields CAISEFRDRGRSPLHF.